These 17 T cell receptor beta chains were sequenced from one sample in a study of blood T cell repertoires in COVID-19. The method was immunoSEQ multiplex PCR; TCRdb's version includes in-frame clones alone and lacks a portion of them. The sample yields a few hundred thousand clones, approximately 81% seen once. Sequencing was done on a sample of peripheral blood. The origin of the receptors is a woman of 80 years or more with acute or convalescent COVID-19.

The gene calls are TRBV11-2 and TRBJ1-5, with TRBD1 matching 8 bases. J lost 4 bases, V lost 0 bases, and 5 bases had no gene match. From germline, CDR1 is SGHAT and CDR2 FQNNGV. The CDR3 extends over 16 amino acids. CDR3 in amino acids: CASSLDGQGANQPQHF. CDR3 DNA sequence: TGTGCCAGCAGCTTAGATGGCCAGGGGGCGAATCAGCCCCAGCATTTT.

The chain joins TRBV4-3 to TRBJ2-6; TRBD2 is a possible D gene (6 bases). This CDR3 region has 17 residues. V was trimmed by 3 bases and J by 0 bases, leaving 12 bases between them. Germline V gives CDR1 LGHNA, CDR2 YSLEER. The CDR3, as DNA: TGCGCCAGCAGCCACCGGCGGGGCCCCTCTGGGGCCAACGTCCTGACTTTC. Translated: CASSHRRGPSGANVLTF.

The CDR3 region has the DNA TGTGCCAGTAGACTAGAGGACAATCAGCCCCAGCATTTT. This encodes CASRLEDNQPQHF. The rearrangement uses TRBV19 and TRBJ1-5; D is uncertain. The germline V gene has CDR1 LNHDA and CDR2 SQIVND (reference sequence). The CDR3 contains 13 residues. V was pared by 6 bases and J by 3 bases, with 9 bases between.

CDR3 in DNA: TGTGCCAGCTCACCACCGAGGACAGGGCCCTCCTACGAGCAGTACTTC. Residues: CASSPPRTGPSYEQYF. The rearrangement uses TRBV18 and TRBJ2-7; 8 bases fit TRBD1. Germline values: CDR1 KGHSH, CDR2 LQKENI. V dropped 0 bases and J dropped 0; count of bases not matched to a gene: 4. The CDR3 is 16 amino acids. Full variable domain (rest looked up from reference TRBV18 and TRBJ2-7): NAGVMQNPRHLVRRRGQEARLRCSPMKGHSHVYWYRQLPEEGLKFMVYLQKENIIDESGMPKERFSAEFPKEGPSILRIQQVVRGDSAAYFCASSPPRTGPSYEQYFGPGTRLTVT.

The chain joins TRBV3-1 (or the pseudogene TRBV3-2) to TRBJ1-1, with D unresolved. V lost 0 bases and J 0 bases, leaving 11 bases between the germline ends. The germline gives CDR1 LGHDT, CDR2 YNNKEL (reference sequence). The CDR3 runs 16 residues. This CDR3 is CASSQDVGRLNTEAFF. The CDR3 nucleotides are TGTGCCAGCAGCCAAGATGTAGGGAGACTGAACACTGAAGCTTTCTTT.

This clone showed up just once. This chain connects TRBV10-2 to TRBJ1-2; a possible D gene is TRBD1 (6 bases). Deletions cut 2 bases from V and 0 bases from J, with 10 bases between. From germline, CDR1 is WSHSY and CDR2 SAAADI. The length of the CDR3 is 15 residues. In nucleotides, the CDR3 is TGCGCCAGCAGTGAGGCCAGGGGTGCTAACTATGGCTACACCTTC. It codes for CASSEARGANYGYTF.

The rearrangement joins TRBV6-5 to TRBJ2-7, with TRBD1 matching 9 bases. Germline CDR1 and CDR2: MNHEY and SVGAGI. V gave up 2 bases and J gave up 2 bases; unmatched junction bases: 4. This CDR3 contains 15 residues. The CDR3 region is CASSYTDRGTYEQYF. The DNA of the CDR3 is TGTGCCAGCAGTTACACGGACAGGGGTACCTACGAGCAGTACTTC.

The chain links TRBV18 to TRBJ2-1, with 7 bases aligning to TRBD2. Looked up from germline, CDR1 is KGHSH and CDR2 is LQKENI. This CDR3 is 16 amino acids long. The trim removed 3 bases at V and 8 bases at J, leaving 13 bases unmatched. CDR3 protein: CASSPRAGSGVDEQFF. The CDR3 DNA sequence: TGTGCCAGCTCACCGAGAGCGGGGAGTGGAGTGGATGAGCAGTTCTTC.

The rearrangement joins TRBV7-2 to TRBJ2-5, with D perhaps TRBD2 (6 bases). V was shortened by 1 base and J by 3 bases, with 12 bases between the two germline ends. The CDR3 contains 15 residues. Germline CDR1 and CDR2: SGHTA and FQGNSA. The DNA of the CDR3 is TGTGCCAGCAGCTTAGGGGTAGCGGTAAAAGAGACCCAGTACTTC. It is translated as CASSLGVAVKETQYF.

The CDR3, as DNA: TGCAGCGTCGACCGGGGACAGTGGCAAGCTTTCTTT. This encodes CSVDRGQWQAFF. The gene calls are TRBV29-1 and TRBJ1-1, with 7 bases matching TRBD1. CDR3 length: 12 residues. V shed 6 bases, J shed 9 bases, and the junction held 10 bases outside the gene matches. Germline CDR1 SQVTM, CDR2 ANQGSEA. Using reference TRBV29-1 and TRBJ1-1 for the parts outside the CDR3, the full variable domain is SAVISQKPSRDICQRGTSLTIQCQVDSQVTMMFWYRQQPGQSLTLIATANQGSEATYESGFVIDKFPISRPNLTFSTLTVSNMSPEDSSIYLCSVDRGQWQAFFGQGTRLTVV.

The rearrangement joins TRBV25-1 to TRBJ1-6; D remains unclear. V was pared by 2 bases and J by 9 bases, with 11 bases between. The CDR3 runs to 14 residues. Germline V gene sequence: CDR1 MGHDK, CDR2 SYGVNS. CDR3 region: CASSEPIDRSPLHF. In DNA form, the CDR3 reads TGTGCCAGCAGTGAACCGATAGATCGTTCACCCCTCCACTTT.

The rearrangement uses TRBV4-3 and TRBJ1-1; TRBD1 aligns across 8 bases. Germline V gene sequence: CDR1 LGHNA, CDR2 YSLEER. The J segment lost 4 bases and the V segment lost 6 bases, leaving 4 bases of the junction unmatched. The CDR3 is 13 amino acids. The CDR3 bases are TGCGCCAGCAGTCTGACAGGGGTCACTGAAGCTTTCTTT. Its translation: CASSLTGVTEAFF.

The rearrangement joins TRBV7-2 to TRBJ1-3; no definite D call. CDR1 is SGHTA and CDR2 is FQGNSA in the germline V gene. Trimming shortened V by 3 bases and J by 0 bases, and 12 bases separated the two germline ends. The CDR3 sequence is 16 residues long. In DNA, the CDR3 is TGTGCCAGCAGCTTTTTGAGCCGGTCCTCTGGAAACACCATATATTTT. Encoded protein: CASSFLSRSSGNTIYF.

This clone was recorded a few times. The chain combines TRBV19 with TRBJ1-2, with a tentative D call TRBD1 (6 bases). Germline V CDR1 and CDR2: LNHDA, SQIVND (reference sequence). The V end lost 6 bases, the J end lost 4 bases, and 9 bases lay between the germline ends. The CDR3 length is 12 residues. CDR3 DNA: TGTGCCAGTAGCGGACAGAGCTATGGCTACACCTTC. It is translated as CASSGQSYGYTF.

This chain uses TRBV5-1 with TRBJ2-1, with TRBD2 identical over 10 bases. The CDR3 extends over 18 amino acids. Germline V gene sequence: CDR1 SGHRS, CDR2 YFSETQ. J was trimmed by 0 bases and V by 4 bases; bases with no gene match: 10. CDR3 sequence reads: CASSKQAGGPTSYNEQFF. DNA for the CDR3: TGCGCCAGCAGCAAACAAGCGGGGGGGCCGACCTCCTACAATGAGCAGTTCTTC.

The chain combines TRBV18 with TRBJ2-7, with 7 bases lining up with TRBD2. CDR3 length: 13 amino acids. Germline lookup yields CDR1 KGHSH and CDR2 LQKENI. The V segment lost 5 bases and the J segment 7 bases; nucleotides outside the gene matches: 8. DNA of the CDR3: TGTGCCAGCTCATTGGGACGGGGGGTTGAGCAGTACTTC. Encoded protein: CASSLGRGVEQYF.

The chain is built from TRBV12-3 or TRBV12-4 and TRBJ2-7; D uncertain. This CDR3 region has 11 residues. The germline V and J ends were trimmed by 5 bases and 9 bases, with 11 bases remaining between them. This CDR3 reads CASSPTGVQYF. DNA of the CDR3: TGTGCCAGCAGTCCGACTGGTGTGCAGTACTTC.